The T cell receptor (beta chain) described here comes from a study of OX40 agonist ivuxolimab in advanced cancers. About the research overall: Two cutaneous melanoma patients and one hepatocellular carcinoma patient, three in all, had partial responses.

Study results and limitations: The study did not work out the antigen specificity of the expanded peripheral T cells. Circulating CD4+ and CD8+ T cells showed clonal expansion by week 6 at 0.1 to 3.0 mg/kg.

Sequencing used immunoSEQ multiplex PCR; TCRdb keeps in-frame clones, though not all of them. The table records 90,000 to 100,000 clones, 87% of them present only once. The CDR3 runs to 17 residues. The V and J ends lost 4 bases and 3 bases respectively, with 22 bases between them. Germline lookup yields CDR1 MGHRA and CDR2 YSYEKL. Autoimmune disease history or systemic immunosuppression led to patients being barred. As concerns this clone: Its antigen is still unknown.

This chain connects TRBV4-1 to TRBJ2-7, with a possible D match to TRBD2 (5 bases). The receptor was isolated from an adult with an advanced solid tumor such as melanoma, head and neck, liver or kidney cancer. Specimen: CD4+ or CD8+ T cells sorted from blood, collected in a trial of the OX40 agonist ivuxolimab. CDR3 nucleotides: TGCGCCAGCAGCCGGCAGGAGGTTCACCCCAAGGGCTACGAGCAGTACTTC. Residues: CASSRQEVHPKGYEQYF.